The clone carrying this T cell receptor beta chain was counted ten times or more. Assay: immunoSEQ multiplex PCR; the TCRdb copy retains only in-frame clones and omits some. The sample carries around 60,000 clones, 72% recorded once. The data belong to a study of blood T cell repertoires in COVID-19. The overall study: Spain, Italy and the United States supplied samples that represented acute and convalescent COVID-19.

Germline CDR1 and CDR2: MGHRA and YSYEKL. V was cut by 0 bases and J by 5 bases, with 14 bases left in between. The CDR3 is 15 residues long. The receptor was isolated from a woman aged 70-85 years with COVID-19, enrolled during active disease. J is TRBJ2-7 and V is TRBV4-1; D is possibly TRBD1 (7 bases). Sequenced: peripheral blood. This chain's CDR3 is CASSQDYRGGHEQYF. The CDR3 bases are TGCGCCAGCAGCCAAGATTACAGGGGAGGACACGAGCAGTACTTC.